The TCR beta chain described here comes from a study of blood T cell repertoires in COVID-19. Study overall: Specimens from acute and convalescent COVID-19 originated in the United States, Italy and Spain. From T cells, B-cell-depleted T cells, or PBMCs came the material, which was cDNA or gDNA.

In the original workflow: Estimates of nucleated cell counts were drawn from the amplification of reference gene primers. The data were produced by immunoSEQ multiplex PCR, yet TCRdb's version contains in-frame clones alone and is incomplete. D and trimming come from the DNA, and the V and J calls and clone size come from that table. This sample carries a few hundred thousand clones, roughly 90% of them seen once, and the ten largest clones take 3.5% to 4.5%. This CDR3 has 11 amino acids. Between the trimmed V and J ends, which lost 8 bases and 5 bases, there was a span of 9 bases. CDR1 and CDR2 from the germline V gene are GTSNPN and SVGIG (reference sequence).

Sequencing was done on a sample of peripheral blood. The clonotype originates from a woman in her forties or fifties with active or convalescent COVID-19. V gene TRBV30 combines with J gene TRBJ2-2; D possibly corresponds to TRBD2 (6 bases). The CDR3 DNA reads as TGTGCCACTAGCTGGACCGGGGAGCTGTTTTTT. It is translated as CATSWTGELFF.